This passage covers 27 T cell receptor beta chains from one sample sequenced in a study of cytomegalovirus exposure and HLA in healthy donors. Vbeta (60) and Jbeta (13) primers were used in the PCR. Only in-frame clones appear in the TCRdb table, and some are missing; sequencing was by immunoSEQ multiplex PCR. The repertoire holds roughly 81,000 clones, with more than 60% as singletons. Material: PBMCs. The receptors shown here come from a boy aged 10-17 years in good health and CMV-seronegative.

The chain joins TRBV4-1 to TRBJ2-2; D perhaps matches TRBD1 (5 bases). The CDR3 loop spans 17 amino acids. Germline V gene sequence: CDR1 MGHRA, CDR2 YSYEKL. V was shortened by 1 base and J by 3 bases, with 15 bases between the two germline ends. CDR3 sequence (DNA): TGCGCCAGCAGCCAAGCCCGACAGTTCCAACACACCGGGGAGCTGTTTTTT. This gives the protein CASSQARQFQHTGELFF.

With respect to this clone: Other DNA sequences within the sample encode an identical CDR3. CDR3 region: CASNLGLAAYNEQFF. CDR3 coding DNA: TGTGCCAGCAATTTAGGACTAGCGGCCTACAATGAGCAGTTCTTC. This rearrangement joins TRBV7-9 to TRBJ2-1; 10 bases align to TRBD2. The CDR3 spans 15 residues. CDR1 is SEHNR, CDR2 FQNEAQ, per germline (reference sequence). Losses at the gene ends were 7 bases for V and 2 bases for J; bases not matched to a gene: 5.

The chain employs TRBV19 and TRBJ2-7, with 8 bases fitting TRBD1. Trimming at V came to 5 bases and at J to 3 bases, leaving 9 bases not matched to a gene. Per germline, CDR1 LNHDA and CDR2 SQIVND (reference sequence). CDR3 length equals 15 residues. CDR3 loop: CASSPGQGQDYEQYF. CDR3 DNA sequence: TGTGCCAGTAGTCCAGGACAGGGCCAAGACTACGAGCAGTACTTC.

A few counts support this clone. V gene TRBV29-1 combines with J gene TRBJ1-1; D is possibly TRBD1 (5 bases). The CDR3 contains 15 residues. Trimming cost V 6 bases and J 5 bases, with 22 bases left between them. Germline V gene sequence: CDR1 SQVTM, CDR2 ANQGSEA. CDR3 protein: CSVDGGTTRGTEAFF. The CDR3 bases are TGCAGCGTCGACGGAGGGACCACCCGGGGGACTGAAGCTTTCTTT.

This clone was counted once. This sequence joins TRBV10-2 and TRBJ1-5; D unresolved. Germline CDR1 is WSHSY and CDR2 is SAAADI. The V end lost 3 bases, the J end lost 0 bases, and 6 bases lay between the germline ends. This CDR3 contains 14 residues. CDR3 DNA sequence: TGCGCCAGCAGTGACCCGGGTAGCAATCAGCCCCAGCATTTT. Translated: CASSDPGSNQPQHF.

The CDR3 region has the DNA TGTGCCAGCAGTCCTGCGCTAGGGGCGGACTATGGCTACACCTTC. Translating it yields CASSPALGADYGYTF. The chain joins TRBV28 to TRBJ1-2, with a possible D match to TRBD1 (5 bases). The germline V gene encodes CDR1 MDHEN and CDR2 SYDVKM. This CDR3 has 15 residues. Between the trimmed V and J ends, which lost 5 bases and 3 bases, there was a span of 16 bases.

The chain links TRBV28 to TRBJ2-1; 9 bases are a match to TRBD2. J gave up 4 bases and V 6 bases, and 4 bases lay outside the gene matches. The CDR3 is 14 amino acids. From germline, CDR1 is MDHEN and CDR2 SYDVKM. Here the CDR3 reads CASSTSGPYNEQFF. CDR3 nucleotides: TGTGCCAGCAGCACTAGCGGGCCGTACAATGAGCAGTTCTTC.

The genes are TRBV27 and TRBJ2-3; 8 bases align to TRBD1. Looked up from germline, CDR1 is MNHEY and CDR2 is SMNVEV (reference sequence). This CDR3 has 14 amino acids. V shed 5 bases and J 1 base; nucleotides not matched to a gene: 2. CDR3 region: CASSQGQGTDTQYF. The CDR3 region has the DNA TGTGCCAGCAGTCAGGGACAGGGCACAGATACGCAGTATTTT.

This clone was detected only a few times. V and J are TRBV7-2 and TRBJ2-3, with 7 bases aligning to TRBD2. CDR3 length: 17 residues. V dropped 0 bases and J dropped 0; count of bases not matched to a gene: 6. Germline V gene sequence: CDR1 SGHTA, CDR2 FQGNSA. CDR3 loop: CASSLAAAGSSTDTQYF. DNA of the CDR3: TGTGCCAGCAGCTTAGCGGCAGCGGGATCTAGCACAGATACGCAGTATTTT. The variable domain in full, with the rest retrieved from reference TRBV7-2 and TRBJ2-3, is GAGVSQSPSNKVTEKGKDVELRCDPISGHTALYWYRQSLGQGLEFLIYFQGNSAPDKSGLPSDRFSAERTGGSVSTLTIQRTQQEDSAVYLCASSLAAAGSSTDTQYFGPGTRLTVL.

The chain recombines TRBV19 with TRBJ1-2; D is unresolved. V lost 6 bases and J lost 3, with 17 bases in between. CDR3 size: 15 residues. Germline lookup yields CDR1 LNHDA and CDR2 SQIVND (reference sequence). CDR3 sequence: CASSARGRTDYGYTF. The CDR3 bases are TGTGCCAGTAGCGCTCGGGGAAGAACTGACTATGGCTACACCTTC. Full variable domain (rest looked up from reference TRBV19 and TRBJ1-2): DGGITQSPKYLFRKEGQNVTLSCEQNLNHDAMYWYRQDPGQGLRLIYYSQIVNDFQKGDIAEGYSVSREKKESFPLTVTSAQKNPTAFYLCASSARGRTDYGYTFGSGTRLTVV.

The gene calls are TRBV7-6 and TRBJ2-1; 11 positions match TRBD2. CDR3 length: 15 residues. Trimming removed 7 bases from V and 5 bases from J; junction bases left unmatched: 7. From germline, CDR1 is SGHVS and CDR2 FNYEAQ. The DNA for the CDR3 is TGTGCCAGCACCCTTAGCGGGGGGGCCGACAATGAGCAGTTCTTC. It translates to CASTLSGGADNEQFF. The whole variable domain, remainder taken from reference TRBV7-6 and TRBJ2-1, is GAGVSQSPRYKVTKRGQDVALRCDPISGHVSLYWYRQALGQGPEFLTYFNYEAQQDKSGLPNDRFSAERPEGSISTLTIQRTEQRDSAMYRCASTLSGGADNEQFFGPGTRLTVL.

The V gene is TRBV29-1, the J gene TRBJ2-7, with 11 positions matching TRBD2. The CDR3 is 14 amino acids. CDR1 and CDR2 from the germline V gene are SQVTM and ANQGSEA. Trimming took 7 bases from V and 0 from J; bases not matched to a gene: 5. The CDR3 DNA is TGCAGCGCCTCTAGCGGGAGGAGCTCCTACGAGCAGTACTTC. It codes for CSASSGRSSYEQYF.

This clone turned up a few times. V usage is TRBV18 and J usage is TRBJ1-4; D unclear. Germline CDR1 is KGHSH and CDR2 is LQKENI. This CDR3 comprises 15 residues. Deletions cut 5 bases from V and 0 bases from J, with 10 bases between. The CDR3 spells CASSSYRATNEKLFF. Here the CDR3 DNA reads TGTGCCAGCTCATCCTACAGAGCAACTAATGAAAAACTGTTTTTT. Variable domain in full (rest from reference TRBV18 and TRBJ1-4): NAGVMQNPRHLVRRRGQEARLRCSPMKGHSHVYWYRQLPEEGLKFMVYLQKENIIDESGMPKERFSAEFPKEGPSILRIQQVVRGDSAAYFCASSSYRATNEKLFFGSGTQLSVL.

The rearrangement uses TRBV7-2 and TRBJ1-2; D is perhaps TRBD1 (6 bases). Germline V gives CDR1 SGHTA, CDR2 FQGNSA. This CDR3 is 13 amino acids long. With 3 bases removed from V and 4 bases from J, the gap between germline ends came to 9 bases. The CDR3 region is CASSFGQSYGYTF. In DNA, the CDR3 is TGTGCCAGCAGCTTCGGACAGAGCTATGGCTACACCTTC.

The chain joins TRBV13 to TRBJ2-5; TRBD1 matches at 7 bases. CDR3 length: 15 residues. Losses at the gene ends were 2 bases for V and 1 base for J; bases not matched to a gene: 4. Per the germline V gene, CDR1 is PRHDT and CDR2 is FYEKMQ (reference sequence). In DNA, the CDR3 is TGTGCCAGCAGCTTATTAGGGGACAGCCAAGAGACCCAGTACTTC. Protein product: CASSLLGDSQETQYF.

The chain is built from TRBV7-2 and TRBJ1-2, with TRBD1 matching 9 bases. CDR3 length: 17 residues. Germline lookup yields CDR1 SGHTA and CDR2 FQGNSA. V was pared by 1 base and J by 7 bases, with 13 bases of the junction left unmatched. In nucleotides, the CDR3 is TGTGCCAGCAGCTTAGTCACACTACAGGGGGCACGGGGTGGCTACACCTTC. Translation gives CASSLVTLQGARGGYTF.

This sequence joins TRBV7-2 and TRBJ1-2, with a possible D match to TRBD1 (5 bases). This CDR3 comprises 13 residues. The V end was cut by 5 bases, the J end by 4 bases, with 11 bases between. Germline CDR1 reads SGHTA; CDR2 reads FQGNSA. In DNA form, the CDR3 reads TGTGCCAGCAGCCCCCAGGGTGCCTATGGCTACACCTTC. Translated: CASSPQGAYGYTF. Using reference TRBV7-2 and TRBJ1-2 for the parts outside the CDR3, the full variable domain is GAGVSQSPSNKVTEKGKDVELRCDPISGHTALYWYRQSLGQGLEFLIYFQGNSAPDKSGLPSDRFSAERTGGSVSTLTIQRTQQEDSAVYLCASSPQGAYGYTFGSGTRLTVV.

The chain combines TRBV5-4 with TRBJ2-7; D perhaps matches TRBD1 (5 bases). In germline, CDR1 is SGHNT, CDR2 YYREEE (reference sequence). The CDR3 is made up of 11 amino acids. V was cut by 4 bases and J by 7 bases, with 9 bases left in between. CDR3 sequence (DNA): TGTGCCAGCAGCGCAGGGTGGGAGCAGTACTTC. This codes for CASSAGWEQYF. The full variable domain, rest sourced from reference TRBV5-4 and TRBJ2-7, is ETGVTQSPTHLIKTRGQQVTLRCSSQSGHNTVSWYQQALGQGPQFIFQYYREEENGRGNFPPRFSGLQFPNYSSELNVNALELDDSALYLCASSAGWEQYFGPGTRLTVT.

V and J are TRBV30 and TRBJ1-5; D gene ambiguous. The V gene lost 1 base and the J gene lost 3 bases, with 7 bases spanning the gap. The CDR3 is 13 residues long. Germline V gene sequence: CDR1 GTSNPN, CDR2 SVGIG (reference sequence). This CDR3 reads CAWSAQVNQPQHF. CDR3 DNA sequence: TGTGCCTGGAGTGCGCAGGTCAATCAGCCCCAGCATTTT.

The chain combines TRBV18 with TRBJ2-7; the D gene is possibly TRBD1 (6 bases). The length of the CDR3 is 13 residues. Germline CDR1 and CDR2: KGHSH and LQKENI. Trimming left V 6 bases short and J 3 bases short, with 12 bases between. The CDR3 region is CASSNTGFYEQYF. The CDR3 DNA sequence: TGTGCCAGCTCTAACACAGGGTTCTACGAGCAGTACTTC.

There are a few counts of this clone. The chain recombines TRBV10-2 with TRBJ1-2; 7 bases fit TRBD1. Trimming removed 8 bases from V and 4 bases from J; junction bases left unmatched: 4. Germline V gives CDR1 WSHSY, CDR2 SAAADI. The CDR3 spans 12 residues. CDR3: CASLRDSYGYTF. In DNA, the CDR3 is TGCGCCAGCCTCCGGGACAGCTATGGCTACACCTTC.

The chain employs TRBV29-1 and TRBJ1-1, with D possibly matching TRBD1 (6 bases). The CDR3 sequence is 15 residues long. Trimming shortened V by 0 bases and J by 5 bases, and 16 bases separated the two germline ends. Germline loops: CDR1 SQVTM, CDR2 ANQGSEA. The CDR3 sequence is CSVEDQGGRATEAFF. As DNA, the CDR3 is TGCAGCGTTGAAGATCAAGGGGGTCGGGCGACTGAAGCTTTCTTT.

V usage is TRBV4-2 and J usage is TRBJ1-4; D gene unclear. The CDR3 is 16 residues long. CDR1 is LGHNA, CDR2 YNFKEQ, per germline. With 0 bases removed from V and 6 bases from J, the gap between germline ends came to 14 bases. CDR3 coding DNA: TGTGCCAGCAGCCAAGATAGTTCAACAGCAGATGAAAAACTGTTTTTT. This encodes CASSQDSSTADEKLFF.

This chain uses TRBV30 with TRBJ2-7; a weak D match, TRBD1 (5 bases). From germline, CDR1 is GTSNPN and CDR2 SVGIG (reference sequence). The CDR3 extends over 14 amino acids. V gave up 0 bases and J gave up 5 bases, with 14 bases separating them. This CDR3 reads CAWSVGAGNNEQYF. In DNA, the CDR3 is TGTGCCTGGAGTGTAGGTGCAGGGAACAACGAGCAGTACTTC.

The chain links TRBV28 to TRBJ2-7; TRBD1 aligns across 7 bases. Germline CDR1 is MDHEN and CDR2 is SYDVKM. J lost 6 bases, V lost 4 bases, and 12 bases had no gene match. This CDR3 contains 15 residues. CDR3 sequence: CASSSLTGTKAEQYF. As DNA, the CDR3 is TGTGCCAGCAGTTCGCTGACAGGGACCAAGGCCGAGCAGTACTTC. The variable domain in full, completed from reference TRBV28 and TRBJ2-7, reads DVKVTQSSRYLVKRTGEKVFLECVQDMDHENMFWYRQDPGLGLRLIYFSYDVKMKEKGDIPEGYSVSREKKERFSLILESASTNQTSMYLCASSSLTGTKAEQYFGPGTRLTVT.

This clone was observed once. This sample also contains other DNA sequences that code for the same CDR3. V and J are TRBV7-9 and TRBJ1-1; D might be TRBD1 (6 bases). Trimming removed 1 base from V and 5 bases from J, with 11 bases in between. There are 14 residues in the CDR3. Germline CDR1 and CDR2: SEHNR and FQNEAQ (reference sequence). The CDR3 here is CASSLVAGATEAFF. CDR3 nucleotide sequence: TGTGCCAGCAGCTTAGTTGCAGGGGCAACTGAAGCTTTCTTT.

The chain recombines TRBV7-2 with TRBJ1-2; the match to TRBD1 covers 7 bases. Germline V lookup: CDR1 SGHTA, CDR2 FQGNSA. V lost 5 bases, J lost 8 bases, and 17 bases stayed unmatched. This CDR3 is 16 amino acids long. CDR3 sequence (DNA): TGTGCCAGCAGCGACAGGGTGGCCGGGGGTCCTTCGGGCTACACCTTC. Encoded protein: CASSDRVAGGPSGYTF.